A selection of T cell receptor beta chains follows, all from one sample in a study of blood T cell repertoires in COVID-19. TCRdb keeps only in-frame clones here, not all; method: immunoSEQ multiplex PCR. The data contain some 210,000 clones, roughly 77% of them seen just once; the ten biggest clones take up about 9.3%. Sequenced input: PBMCs or T cells enriched from blood (not recorded which). The receptors were sampled from a middle-aged man who had recovered from COVID-19. CDR3s include the opening cysteine and the closing phenylalanine or tryptophan. A D gene is named only where the DNA matches it firmly. Rows give clone size only sometimes, using once, few, many, or a class for an expanded clone.

D gene	V gene	J gene	clone size	CDR3 DNA	CDR3 protein
NA	TRBV21-1	TRBJ1-4	NA	TGTGCCAGCAGCAAAGAATCCTCGGCAGGGGGACTGGACAAGAAGTCTAATGAAAAACTGTTTTTT	CASSKESSAGGLDKKSNEKLFF
NA	TRBV2	TRBJ1-6	once	TGTGCCAGCCTGAGCGCAGGGTTTCCCGCATCACCCCTCCACTTT	CASLSAGFPASPLHF
TRBD2	TRBV5-1	TRBJ2-5	few	TGCGCCAGCAGCTTGACTAGCGGGGAGACCCAGTACTTC	CASSLTSGETQYF
NA	TRBV4-1	TRBJ2-7	few	TGCGCCAGCAGCCACATGACAGCTTACGAGCAGTACTTC	CASSHMTAYEQYF
NA	TRBV5-1	TRBJ2-5	NA	TGCGCCAGCAGCTTCGGACAGAATGAGGAGACCCAACACTTC	CASSFGQNEETQHF
NA	TRBV5-6	TRBJ1-5	NA	TGTGCCAGCAGCTGGGGGGGCCTACTTCATCAGCCCCAGCATTTT	CASSWGGLLHQPQHF
NA	TRBV2	TRBJ2-7	NA	TGTGCCAGCAAGGACAAAGGGGTCCGCAGCTCCTACGAGCAGTACTTC	CASKDKGVRSSYEQYF
TRBD1	TRBV5-5	TRBJ2-4	NA	TGTGCCAGCAGCTTGTACAGGGGAGCCAAAAACATTCAGTACTTC	CASSLYRGAKNIQYF
NA	TRBV3-1/TRBV3-2	TRBJ2-3	NA	TGTGCCAGCAGCCAAGATCTGGCAGGGCCAGATACGCAGTATTTT	CASSQDLAGPDTQYF
TRBD1	TRBV7-9	TRBJ1-2	few	TGTGCCAGCAGCTCCTTCCGGGAACAGGGGGGCTACACCTTC	CASSSFREQGGYTF
TRBD1	TRBV7-9	TRBJ1-1	NA	TGTGCCAGCAGCGACGGGACAGTCGCGTGGGCTTTCTTT	CASSDGTVAWAFF
NA	TRBV21-1	TRBJ2-2	NA	TGTGCCAGCAGCAAAGCGCGGAGACAGGGTCCGTACACCGGGGAGCTGTTTTTT	CASSKARRQGPYTGELFF
NA	TRBV9	TRBJ1-5	once	TGTGCCAGCAGCGTAGAACAGGGAAAAGGTGAGCCCCAGCATTTT	CASSVEQGKGEPQHF
NA	TRBV7-3	TRBJ2-1	NA	TGTGCCAGCAGCTTAACAGCCTCTAGCGTCGATGAGCAGTTCTTC	CASSLTASSVDEQFF
NA	TRBV5-1	TRBJ1-6	NA	TGCGCCAGCAGTGGAGGGCAGAGGGACTCACCCCTCCACTTT	CASSGGQRDSPLHF
NA	TRBV7-8	TRBJ1-4	NA	TGTGCCAGCAGCTTAAACGGCCCACTAAATGAAAAACTGTTTTTT	CASSLNGPLNEKLFF
NA	TRBV7-9	TRBJ1-1	NA	TGTGCCAGCAGCTGGTCAGGGGAAGTAGCTGAAGCTTTCTTT	CASSWSGEVAEAFF
NA	TRBV4-1	TRBJ2-1	NA	TGCGCCAGCAGCCAAGCTCTCAATGAGCAGTTCTTC	CASSQALNEQFF
TRBD2	TRBV6-4	TRBJ2-3	NA	TGTGCCAGCAGTGACGACGGTCTAGCGGGTACAGATACGCAGTATTTT	CASSDDGLAGTDTQYF
NA	TRBV10-3	TRBJ1-1	once	TGTGCCATCAGACAGTACACTGAAGCTTTCTTT	CAIRQYTEAFF
NA	TRBV5-6	TRBJ2-7	NA	TGTGCCAGCATCCAGTCGGGATCGTATCTCTACGAGCAGTACTTC	CASIQSGSYLYEQYF
TRBD1	TRBV19	TRBJ1-1	NA	TGTGCCAGTAGCCCCAGCGGGAGGGGGCGAACTGAAGCTTTCTTT	CASSPSGRGRTEAFF
NA	TRBV28	TRBJ1-5	NA	TGTGCCAGTGGGGCACTGGGATATAGCAATCAGCCCCAGCATTTT	CASGALGYSNQPQHF
NA	TRBV7-6	TRBJ1-1	NA	TGTGCCAGCAGCTTGGGACTTGGCACGGACACTGAAGCTTTCTTT	CASSLGLGTDTEAFF
TRBD2	TRBV19	TRBJ2-7	NA	TGTGCCAGTAGTTGGACTAGCGGGAGTATGGACGAGCAGTACTTC	CASSWTSGSMDEQYF
NA	TRBV15	TRBJ2-1	NA	TGTGCCACCAGCAGAGATGGGAGGGAGAGGGGGTCACTTTCCTACAATGAGCAGTTCTTC	CATSRDGRERGSLSYNEQFF
NA	TRBV9	TRBJ1-6	NA	TGTGCCAGCAGCGTAGGGACAGCGGGGAATTCACCCCTCCACTTT	CASSVGTAGNSPLHF
NA	TRBV2	TRBJ2-1	NA	TGTGCCAGCGACAGTTCGACCTATGAGCAGTTCTTC	CASDSSTYEQFF
NA	TRBV5-1	TRBJ2-1	NA	TGCGCCAGCAGCTTGGGGGGCTGGACGGACTACAATGAGCAGTTCTTC	CASSLGGWTDYNEQFF
NA	TRBV5-5	TRBJ2-6	NA	TGTGCCAGCAGCTTGCTTTGGGCAGGCGGGGTCTCTGGGGCCAACGTCCTGACTTTC	CASSLLWAGGVSGANVLTF
NA	TRBV28	TRBJ2-7	NA	TGTGCCAGCAGTTTACCCTCCCCAGGGTTGCAGTACTTC	CASSLPSPGLQYF
NA	TRBV6-5	TRBJ2-3	NA	TGTGCCAGCAGTTACTCGCTAGCCGACACAGATACGCAGTATTTT	CASSYSLADTDTQYF
NA	TRBV18	TRBJ2-7	NA	TGTGCCAGCTCACCCGGACTAACCCTCTACGAGCAGTACTTC	CASSPGLTLYEQYF
TRBD2	TRBV11-2	TRBJ2-7	NA	TGTGCCAGCAGCTTAGATAGGCCTAGCGGGGCCACCTACGAGCAGTACTTC	CASSLDRPSGATYEQYF
NA	TRBV5-6	TRBJ1-2	NA	TGTGCCAGCAGCTTGACCGGGAATCGGGGTCGGGGTACCTTC	CASSLTGNRGRGTF
TRBD1	TRBV9	TRBJ1-2	NA	TGTGCCAGCAGCGCCGGACAGGGGACCTATGGCTACACCTTC	CASSAGQGTYGYTF
TRBD2	TRBV7-2	TRBJ2-1	NA	TGTGCCAGCAGCTATCGACTAGCGGGAGTTCGGGAGCAGTTCTTC	CASSYRLAGVREQFF
NA	TRBV9	TRBJ1-2	NA	TGTGCCAGCAGCGTAGGAGGGAATTACACCTTC	CASSVGGNYTF
TRBD2	TRBV14	TRBJ2-1	NA	TGTGCCAGCAGCCTCGCTAGCGGGGGGTACAATGAGCAGTTCTTC	CASSLASGGYNEQFF
TRBD2	TRBV24-1	TRBJ2-1	NA	TGTGCCACCAGTGATCCCCGGGAGGTCTACAATGAGCAGTTCTTC	CATSDPREVYNEQFF
NA	TRBV18	TRBJ1-2	NA	TGTGCCAGCTCACCTCCCTCAGCCGGGTATGGCAATGGCTACACCTTC	CASSPPSAGYGNGYTF
TRBD1	TRBV5-1	TRBJ1-1	NA	TGCGCCAGCAGCGCCGGGGCAGGGGGCGTTAGCACTGAAGCTTTCTTT	CASSAGAGGVSTEAFF
NA	TRBV27	TRBJ1-5	NA	TGTGCCAGCCTTCCTAGAGGGGGATTAAGCAATCAGCCCCAGCATTTT	CASLPRGGLSNQPQHF
NA	TRBV7-3	TRBJ2-2	few	TGTGCCAGCAGCTTAACAGGCGGGGACCGGACCGGGGAGCTGTTTTTT	CASSLTGGDRTGELFF
NA	TRBV5-4	TRBJ1-1	NA	TGTGCCAGCAGCTTGGAAGGCTGGGGGCCTAGGTATAGCACTGAAGCTTTCTTT	CASSLEGWGPRYSTEAFF
TRBD2	TRBV4-1	TRBJ2-7	NA	TGCGCCAGCAGCCAGGTCGGGACTAGGGGTTACGAGCAGTACTTC	CASSQVGTRGYEQYF
NA	TRBV3-1/TRBV3-2	TRBJ1-1	NA	TGTGCCAGCAGCCTCAGGGACTCGGCTTTCTTT	CASSLRDSAFF
TRBD1	TRBV19	TRBJ1-1	NA	TGTGCCAGTAGACCACAGGGGGTCGACACTGAAGCTTTCTTT	CASRPQGVDTEAFF
NA	TRBV6-2/TRBV6-3	TRBJ2-1	NA	TGTGCCAGCAGTTACTCGACTAGTTTTAGTGAGCAGTTCTTC	CASSYSTSFSEQFF
NA	TRBV6-5	TRBJ1-2	once	TGTGCCAGCAGTATACAGGACCGCTATGGCTACACCTTC	CASSIQDRYGYTF
TRBD1	TRBV9	TRBJ2-5	NA	TGTGCCAGCAGCGTAGAGGGGACAGATCCTCGTCGGGAGACCCAGTACTTC	CASSVEGTDPRRETQYF
TRBD1	TRBV19	TRBJ2-2	few	TGTGCCAGTAAGGCGACAGGGGTTCCCGGGGAGCTGTTTTTT	CASKATGVPGELFF
TRBD1	TRBV5-1	TRBJ2-1	NA	TGCGCCAGCAACCTCGGACAGGTGGTGCCCTACAATGAGCAGTTCTTC	CASNLGQVVPYNEQFF
NA	TRBV18	TRBJ1-2	NA	TGTGCCAGCTCACCATCGAGTGTGGAGAGCTACACCTTC	CASSPSSVESYTF
TRBD1	TRBV6-1	TRBJ1-3	NA	TGTGCCAGCAGTGAACAAGCCAACAGGGGCTCTGGAAACACCATATATTTT	CASSEQANRGSGNTIYF
NA	TRBV21-1	TRBJ2-1	NA	TGTGCCAGCAGCAAATCTGTCTTATCGGGGGGACTAGCGGTAGATGAGCAGTTCTTC	CASSKSVLSGGLAVDEQFF
NA	TRBV11-2	TRBJ2-7	NA	TGTGCCAGCAGCTTAGATTACGACACAGCCTACGAGCAGTACTTC	CASSLDYDTAYEQYF
NA	TRBV6-4	TRBJ2-3	NA	TGTGCCAGCAGTCCGGACAACACAGATACGCAGTATTTT	CASSPDNTDTQYF
NA	TRBV7-9	TRBJ1-1	NA	TGTGCCAGCACCCCTGGGGGGAAGAACACTGAAGCTTTCTTT	CASTPGGKNTEAFF
TRBD1	TRBV9	TRBJ1-2	NA	TGTGCCAGCTCCCGGGACAGAACTAACTATGGCTACACCTTC	CASSRDRTNYGYTF